Listed below are T cell receptor beta chains from one sample, sequenced in a study of shared clonotypes between healthy human individuals. The table came from immunoSEQ multiplex PCR; TCRdb's copy has only in-frame clones and leaves some out. The table has roughly 810,000 clones, just over 95% seen once. Sequenced material: naive CD8+ T cells sorted from blood. The receptors derive from a young man in good health. Each CDR3 is given with its conserved first and last residue. A D gene is named only where the DNA matches it firmly. Not every row has a clone size; where given, it reads once, few, many or a size class.

V	D	size	J	CDR3	DNA
TRBV4-2	TRBD2	NA	TRBJ2-3	CASSQGLAGGDTQYF	TGTGCCAGCAGCCAAGGACTAGCGGGTGGGGATACGCAGTATTTT
TRBV28	TRBD2	NA	TRBJ2-1	CASSSFLAGDRNEQFF	TGTGCCAGCTCCAGTTTCCTAGCGGGAGATCGGAATGAGCAGTTCTTC
TRBV10-3	NA	NA	TRBJ2-7	CAISDGSGEQYF	TGTGCCATCAGTGATGGCTCTGGCGAGCAGTACTTC
TRBV5-1	TRBD1	NA	TRBJ2-7	CASSSRAGGAYYEQYF	TGCGCCAGCAGCTCACGGGCAGGGGGCGCTTACTACGAGCAGTACTTC
TRBV19	NA	NA	TRBJ2-1	CASSVQGGSYNEQFF	TGTGCCAGTAGTGTCCAGGGGGGATCCTACAATGAGCAGTTCTTC
TRBV30	NA	NA	TRBJ1-1	CAWSLLAGTTEAFF	TGTGCCTGGAGTTTATTAGCAGGGACCACTGAAGCTTTCTTT
TRBV28	NA	NA	TRBJ1-5	CASSSPGAQHF	TGTGCCAGCAGTTCGCCCGGAGCCCAGCATTTT
TRBV11-3	TRBD1	NA	TRBJ2-1	CASSPRTGTGPTHEQFF	TGTGCCAGCAGCCCGAGGACAGGGACAGGGCCGACACATGAGCAGTTCTTC
TRBV13	TRBD1	NA	TRBJ2-7	CAGVYRDRGQISSYEQYF	TGTGCCGGCGTGTACCGGGACAGGGGGCAAATTAGCTCCTACGAGCAGTACTTC
TRBV7-2	TRBD2	NA	TRBJ2-2	CASSLGPGLGIVGELFF	TGTGCCAGCAGCTTGGGGCCGGGACTAGGGATTGTCGGGGAGCTGTTTTTT
TRBV11-2	NA	NA	TRBJ2-7	CASSLGPIYEQYF	TGTGCCAGCAGCCTGGGACCGATCTACGAGCAGTACTTC
TRBV27	TRBD1	NA	TRBJ1-2	CASSPRDRLDYGYTF	TGTGCCAGCAGTCCCCGGGACAGACTGGACTATGGCTACACCTTC
TRBV11-2	TRBD2	NA	TRBJ2-7	CAIRGRLAGGPTYEQYF	TGTGCCATCCGGGGGCGGCTAGCGGGAGGCCCCACCTACGAGCAGTACTTC
TRBV11-3	NA	NA	TRBJ2-3	CASSPRGTDPSTDTQYF	TGTGCCAGCAGCCCGAGAGGTACGGATCCTAGCACAGATACGCAGTATTTT
TRBV27	TRBD1	NA	TRBJ2-4	CASRFKTGGKNIQYF	TGTGCCAGCCGCTTTAAAACAGGGGGGAAAAACATTCAGTACTTC
TRBV15	NA	NA	TRBJ1-1	CATTQGFGTEAFF	TGTGCCACCACCCAGGGGTTTGGCACTGAAGCTTTCTTT
TRBV29-1	TRBD1	NA	TRBJ2-7	CSAGTGTGYEQYF	TGCAGCGCTGGGACAGGGACGGGCTACGAGCAGTACTTC
TRBV27	NA	NA	TRBJ2-7	CASSLLDGLTYEQYF	TGTGCCAGCAGTTTATTGGACGGACTAACCTACGAGCAGTACTTC
TRBV7-9	TRBD1	NA	TRBJ1-4	CASSLTGGLLEKLFF	TGTGCCAGCAGCCTGACAGGGGGCTTACTCGAAAAACTGTTTTTT
TRBV5-1	NA	once	TRBJ2-3	CASSFELPSTDTQYF	TGCGCCAGCAGCTTTGAGCTCCCAAGCACAGATACGCAGTATTTT
TRBV12-2	NA	NA	TRBJ2-1	CASRTVVGIRLNDEQFF	TGTGCAAGTCGGACTGTTGTGGGGATCAGGTTGAACGATGAGCAGTTCTTC
TRBV2	NA	once	TRBJ2-1	CASKGHEQFF	TGTGCCTCCAAGGGGCATGAGCAGTTCTTC
TRBV4-1	TRBD1	NA	TRBJ1-5	CASRQDRGNQPQHF	TGCGCCAGCCGCCAAGACAGGGGCAATCAGCCCCAGCATTTT
TRBV27	TRBD1	NA	TRBJ2-2	CASSLGTGVGELFF	TGTGCCAGCAGTTTAGGGACAGGGGTCGGGGAGCTGTTTTTT
TRBV7-9	TRBD1	NA	TRBJ2-1	CASSPRQGRYNEQFF	TGTGCCAGCAGCCCCCGACAGGGGCGCTACAATGAGCAGTTCTTC
TRBV14	NA	NA	TRBJ2-1	CASSLSGLLSEQFF	TGTGCCAGCAGCCTCTCGGGACTGTTGAGTGAGCAGTTCTTC
TRBV27	NA	NA	TRBJ2-5	CASTQVGQETQYF	TGTGCCAGCACCCAAGTGGGGCAAGAGACCCAGTACTTC
TRBV2	TRBD1	NA	TRBJ2-4	CASSERTGDIQYF	TGTGCCAGCAGTGAACGGACAGGAGATATTCAGTACTTC
TRBV7-9	NA	NA	TRBJ2-5	CASNQGTQETQYF	TGTGCCAGCAATCAGGGGACCCAAGAGACCCAGTACTTC
TRBV28	NA	once	TRBJ1-1	CASRSLGDTEAFF	TGTGCCAGCAGGAGTTTAGGGGACACTGAAGCTTTCTTT
TRBV6-1	TRBD2	NA	TRBJ2-1	CASSVTQEPTSGHYNEQFF	TGTGCCAGCAGTGTTACTCAGGAGCCGACTAGCGGGCACTACAATGAGCAGTTCTTC
TRBV11-2	NA	once	TRBJ2-1	CASSYDRRKYNEQFF	TGTGCCAGCAGCTACGACCGTCGAAAATACAATGAGCAGTTCTTC
TRBV28	NA	once	TRBJ2-1	CASSLTGRGLYNEQFF	TGTGCCAGCAGTCTCACAGGGAGGGGGCTTTACAATGAGCAGTTCTTC